The 32 T cell receptor beta chains given below trace back to one sample, sequenced in a study of blood T cell repertoires in COVID-19. The table came from immunoSEQ multiplex PCR; TCRdb's copy has only in-frame clones and leaves some out. The sample consists of some 25,000 clones, 90% to 95% of them appearing once. What was sequenced was peripheral blood. Every receptor here comes from a woman between 45 and 60 years old with active COVID-19.

The chain uses TRBV3-1 (or the pseudogene TRBV3-2) and TRBJ2-4, with 12 bases matching TRBD1. After removal of 4 bases from V and 0 bases from J, the junction contained 10 bases not matched to a gene. Per germline, CDR1 LGHDT and CDR2 YNNKEL (reference sequence). The CDR3 runs to 19 residues. The DNA of the CDR3 is TGTGCCAGCAGCCGAGTCCCGGGACAGGGGGCCTTAGCCAAAAACATTCAGTACTTC. This translates into CASSRVPGQGALAKNIQYF.

This chain links TRBV28 with TRBJ2-7; 8 positions agree with TRBD1. Germline V gene data show CDR1 as MDHEN and CDR2 as SYDVKM. With V trimmed by 3 bases and J by 6 bases, 10 bases remained unmatched. The CDR3 runs 15 residues. DNA of the CDR3: TGTGCCAGCAGTTTTCCCGGACAGGGAAAGGGCGAGCAGTACTTC. Amino acids: CASSFPGQGKGEQYF. Combining the CDR3 with reference TRBV28 and TRBJ2-7 gives the whole variable domain DVKVTQSSRYLVKRTGEKVFLECVQDMDHENMFWYRQDPGLGLRLIYFSYDVKMKEKGDIPEGYSVSREKKERFSLILESASTNQTSMYLCASSFPGQGKGEQYFGPGTRLTVT.

The chain joins TRBV29-1 to TRBJ2-5; no reliable D call. This CDR3 is built from 12 residues. Between the trimmed V and J ends, which lost 2 bases and 5 bases, there was a span of 9 bases. Germline values: CDR1 SQVTM, CDR2 ANQGSEA. In DNA, the CDR3 is TGCAGCGTTGAATACAGTGGGGAGACCCAGTACTTC. Protein: CSVEYSGETQYF.

This chain connects TRBV28 to TRBJ1-2; D is uncertain. V dropped 5 bases and J dropped 5 bases, with 9 bases sitting between them. The CDR3 spans 12 residues. Germline V lookup: CDR1 MDHEN, CDR2 SYDVKM. The CDR3, as DNA: TGTGCCAGCAGTCCCCAAAAATATGGCTACACCTTC. Translated, it gives CASSPQKYGYTF.

The chain joins TRBV5-6 to TRBJ2-3, with 7 bases that match TRBD2. V was pared by 0 bases and J by 5 bases, with 6 bases of the junction left unmatched. The CDR3 totals 15 residues. The germline CDR1 and CDR2 sequences are SGHDT and YYEEEE. CDR3 nucleotide sequence: TGTGCCAGCAGCTTGGGGGGCGGGAGTCAAGATACGCAGTATTTT. It is translated as CASSLGGGSQDTQYF.

The CDR3 nucleotides are TGTGCCAGCAGCCAAGGGGGCTGGATAAACTATGGCTACACCTTC. It codes for CASSQGGWINYGYTF. The chain couples TRBV3-1 (or the pseudogene TRBV3-2) to TRBJ1-2; maybe TRBD1 (5 bases). The CDR3 runs 15 residues. Trimming took off 1 base at V and 2 bases at J, with 11 bases between the two ends. Germline V gene data show CDR1 as LGHDT and CDR2 as YNNKEL (reference sequence).

The J gene is TRBJ1-1, the V gene TRBV15; D perhaps matches TRBD1 (6 bases). V lost 0 bases, J lost 1 base, and 9 bases lay in between. This CDR3 region has 15 residues. The V gene's germline CDR1 is LNHNV and CDR2 YYDKDF (reference sequence). CDR3 DNA sequence: TGTGCCACCAGCAGAGAGAGGGGGGGGAACACTGAAGCTTTCTTT. Its protein is CATSRERGGNTEAFF. Variable domain in full (rest from reference TRBV15 and TRBJ1-1): DAMVIQNPRYQVTQFGKPVTLSCSQTLNHNVMYWYQQKSSQAPKLLFHYYDKDFNNEADTPDNFQSRRPNTSFCFLDIRSPGLGDTAMYLCATSRERGGNTEAFFGQGTRLTVV.

This chain joins TRBV19 and TRBJ2-1; 11 bases are a match to TRBD1. The CDR3 is made up of 15 amino acids. Germline lookup yields CDR1 LNHDA and CDR2 SQIVND (reference sequence). V lost 5 bases and J lost 10; bases outside the gene matches: 10. CDR3 sequence reads: CASSLGQGAGEEQFF. Here the CDR3 DNA reads TGTGCCAGTAGTCTAGGACAGGGGGCTGGGGAGGAGCAGTTCTTC.

This rearrangement joins TRBV19 to TRBJ1-2, with 12 bases lining up with TRBD1. The length of the CDR3 is 14 residues. The J segment lost 5 bases and the V segment lost 4 bases, leaving 2 bases of the junction unmatched. Germline V lookup: CDR1 LNHDA, CDR2 SQIVND (reference sequence). The chain's CDR3 is CASSTGQGAYGYTF. The CDR3 nucleotides read TGTGCCAGTAGTACGGGACAGGGGGCGTATGGCTACACCTTC.

The gene calls are TRBV15 and TRBJ2-1, with D hard to call. The CDR3 is made up of 16 amino acids. Trimming stripped 0 bases from V and 5 bases from J, with 14 bases between. Per the germline V gene, CDR1 is LNHNV and CDR2 is YYDKDF (reference sequence). CDR3 in amino acids: CATSREAGQRNNEQFF. The CDR3 coding sequence is TGTGCCACCAGCAGAGAGGCTGGGCAGAGAAACAATGAGCAGTTCTTC. Supplemented by reference TRBV15 and TRBJ2-1, the full variable domain reads DAMVIQNPRYQVTQFGKPVTLSCSQTLNHNVMYWYQQKSSQAPKLLFHYYDKDFNNEADTPDNFQSRRPNTSFCFLDIRSPGLGDTAMYLCATSREAGQRNNEQFFGPGTRLTVL.

The CDR3 region has the DNA TGTGCCAGCAGCTCACCGGGACAGGGCTCAACTAATGAAAAACTGTTTTTT. Translated: CASSSPGQGSTNEKLFF. The chain uses TRBV7-3 and TRBJ1-4; 9 positions match TRBD1. J was trimmed by 0 bases and V by 4 bases; bases with no gene match: 6. The CDR3 contains 17 residues. Germline assignment: CDR1 SGHTA and CDR2 FQGTGA.

This clone appeared a single time. The J gene is TRBJ2-1, the V gene TRBV10-2; no reliable D call. Germline V lookup: CDR1 WSHSY, CDR2 SAAADI. V was cut by 2 bases and J by 0 bases, with 14 bases left in between. The CDR3 consists of 17 residues. The CDR3 loop is CASSEHGVLSSYNEQFF. CDR3 nucleotides: TGCGCCAGCAGTGAGCACGGAGTCCTGAGCTCCTACAATGAGCAGTTCTTC.

This rearrangement joins TRBV3-1 (or the pseudogene TRBV3-2) to TRBJ2-4, with 9 bases matching TRBD2. V lost 1 base to trimming and J lost 2 bases; unmatched junction nucleotides: 3. The CDR3 spans 16 residues. Germline lookup yields CDR1 LGHDT and CDR2 YNNKEL (reference sequence). The CDR3 sequence is CASSQGLAETKNIQYF. The CDR3 region has the DNA TGTGCCAGCAGCCAAGGACTAGCGGAAACCAAAAACATTCAGTACTTC.

The chain carries TRBV7-8 and TRBJ2-7; perhaps TRBD2 as D (6 bases). Germline V gene sequence: CDR1 SGHVS, CDR2 FQNEAQ. V lost 7 bases, J lost 2 bases, and 12 bases lay in between. This CDR3 region has 13 residues. The CDR3 nucleotides read TGTGCCAGCACCCCGGGAGCCACCTACGAGCAGTACTTC. Its protein product is CASTPGATYEQYF. Full variable domain (missing parts from reference TRBV7-8 and TRBJ2-7): GAGVSQSPRYKVAKRGQDVALRCDPISGHVSLFWYQQALGQGPEFLTYFQNEAQLDKSGLPSDRFFAERPEGSVSTLKIQRTQQEDSAVYLCASTPGATYEQYFGPGTRLTVT.

The J gene is TRBJ1-4, the V gene TRBV15; TRBD1 aligns across 8 bases. The CDR3 totals 17 residues. The germline CDR1 and CDR2 sequences are LNHNV and YYDKDF (reference sequence). The trim removed 2 bases at V and 6 bases at J, leaving 11 bases unmatched. The CDR3 sequence: CATSRFLAGGTDEKLFF. The CDR3 DNA follows: TGTGCCACCAGCAGATTCCTCGCAGGGGGCACGGATGAAAAACTGTTTTTT.

This clone was observed once. The V and J genes are TRBV19 and TRBJ1-1; D not resolved. Germline V lookup: CDR1 LNHDA, CDR2 SQIVND (reference sequence). The V end lost 3 bases, the J end lost 6 bases, and 5 bases lay between the germline ends. The length of the CDR3 is 11 residues. The CDR3 reads CASSIFSEAFF. CDR3 DNA sequence: TGTGCCAGTAGTATCTTTTCTGAAGCTTTCTTT.

This chain connects TRBV28 to TRBJ1-5; 9 bases are a match to TRBD1. After removal of 7 bases from V and 2 bases from J, the junction contained 9 bases not matched to a gene. Germline V gives CDR1 MDHEN, CDR2 SYDVKM. This CDR3 region has 16 residues. The CDR3 sequence: CASNLQGAAGNQPQHF. CDR3 DNA: TGTGCCAGCAACCTACAGGGGGCAGCGGGCAATCAGCCCCAGCATTTT. Together with reference TRBV28 and TRBJ1-5, the CDR3 gives the full variable domain: DVKVTQSSRYLVKRTGEKVFLECVQDMDHENMFWYRQDPGLGLRLIYFSYDVKMKEKGDIPEGYSVSREKKERFSLILESASTNQTSMYLCASNLQGAAGNQPQHFGDGTRLSIL.

This chain's CDR3 is CASGTWDFVSYEQYF. DNA of the CDR3: TGTGCCAGCGGAACCTGGGACTTCGTCTCGTACGAGCAGTACTTC. The rearrangement links TRBV28 to TRBJ2-7; possible D gene TRBD2, 6 bases. Germline CDR1 is MDHEN and CDR2 is SYDVKM. Trimming shortened V by 8 bases and J by 4 bases, and 21 bases separated the two germline ends. This CDR3 has 15 amino acids.

This clone was detected a few times. V and J are TRBV6-1 and TRBJ2-7; D not resolved. The CDR3 runs to 16 residues. Trimming removed 3 bases from V and 0 bases from J, with 15 bases in between. Germline V gene lookup returns CDR1 MNHNS and CDR2 SASEGT. The DNA of the CDR3 is TGTGCCAGCAGTGAGTATGAAGGAGCTTTCTCCTACGAGCAGTACTTC. Encoded protein: CASSEYEGAFSYEQYF.

The rearrangement links TRBV19 to TRBJ1-5, with D perhaps TRBD1 (5 bases). V lost 5 bases, J lost 4 bases, and 9 bases lay in between. The CDR3 length is 13 residues. CDR1 is LNHDA, CDR2 SQIVND, per germline (reference sequence). In DNA, the CDR3 is TGTGCCAGTAGTCCAGGGACTAATCAGCCCCAGCATTTT. Encoded protein: CASSPGTNQPQHF.

The genes are TRBV6-2 or TRBV6-3 and TRBJ2-3; no clear D. The V gene's germline CDR1 is MNHEY and CDR2 SVGEGT. The CDR3 contains 11 residues. V was trimmed by 5 bases and J by 5 bases, leaving 5 bases between them. The DNA for the CDR3 is TGTGCCAGCAGTCTCAGAGATACGCAGTATTTT. Translated, it gives CASSLRDTQYF.

The chain couples TRBV5-1 to TRBJ2-7, with a tentative D call TRBD1 (6 bases). Per germline, CDR1 SGHRS and CDR2 YFSETQ. With 0 bases removed from V and 6 bases from J, the gap between germline ends came to 7 bases. This CDR3 spans 12 amino acids. The CDR3 DNA follows: TGCGCCAGCAGCTTGGGGGGGCGCGAGCAGTACTTC. Translating it yields CASSLGGREQYF.

CDR3 loop: CASSHLGDTGELFF. The CDR3 region has the DNA TGCGCCAGCAGCCATCTAGGGGACACCGGGGAGCTGTTTTTT. The chain has TRBV4-1 and TRBJ2-2, with D maybe TRBD1 (5 bases). Per germline, CDR1 MGHRA and CDR2 YSYEKL. V dropped 3 bases and J dropped 3 bases, with 8 bases sitting between them. CDR3 size: 14 residues.

The chain employs TRBV18 and TRBJ2-1, with 8 bases identical to TRBD2. Germline V gene data show CDR1 as KGHSH and CDR2 as LQKENI. The CDR3 consists of 16 residues. Trimming at V came to 6 bases and at J to 5 bases, leaving 12 bases not matched to a gene. This CDR3 reads CASSPGGSGSDNEQFF. DNA for the CDR3: TGTGCCAGCTCCCCTGGGGGGAGCGGGAGTGACAATGAGCAGTTCTTC. Using reference TRBV18 and TRBJ2-1 for the parts outside the CDR3, the full variable domain is NAGVMQNPRHLVRRRGQEARLRCSPMKGHSHVYWYRQLPEEGLKFMVYLQKENIIDESGMPKERFSAEFPKEGPSILRIQQVVRGDSAAYFCASSPGGSGSDNEQFFGPGTRLTVL.

The rearrangement uses TRBV19 and TRBJ1-2; 7 nucleotides align to TRBD1. CDR3 size: 14 residues. V was pared by 7 bases and J by 14 bases, with 19 bases of the junction left unmatched. Germline V gene data show CDR1 as LNHDA and CDR2 as SQIVND (reference sequence). The CDR3 spells CASKLTTIGQVETF. For the CDR3, the DNA is TGTGCCAGTAAATTGACGACCATAGGACAGGTCGAAACCTTC.

This chain links TRBV3-1 (or the pseudogene TRBV3-2) with TRBJ2-7; TRBD1 aligns across 7 bases. Trimming at V came to 5 bases and at J to 1 base, leaving 8 bases not matched to a gene. The CDR3 is 15 amino acids. The germline V gene has CDR1 LGHDT and CDR2 YNNKEL (reference sequence). The CDR3 bases are TGTGCCAGCAGCGCAGTTAGGGACAGATCCTACGAGCAGTACTTC. As protein: CASSAVRDRSYEQYF.

J is TRBJ1-3 and V is TRBV19, with TRBD1 as a possible D gene (6 bases). This CDR3 has 14 amino acids. Germline CDR1 and CDR2: LNHDA and SQIVND (reference sequence). The ends were cut back, 6 bases at V and 1 base at J, with 10 bases in the middle. The CDR3 coding sequence is TGTGCCAGTAGCCTACAGGGATCTGGAAACACCATATATTTT. The encoded protein is CASSLQGSGNTIYF.

This clone was seen only a few times. Other nucleotide sequences in the sample specify the same CDR3. The chain has TRBV6-5 and TRBJ1-2; 8 bases align to TRBD1. This CDR3 contains 16 residues. Germline V gene sequence: CDR1 MNHEY, CDR2 SVGAGI. Germline trimming cut 0 bases from V and 4 bases from J; bases unmatched to any gene: 7. The chain's CDR3 is CASSYSRTGGGYGYTF. CDR3 bases: TGTGCCAGCAGTTACTCGAGAACAGGGGGTGGCTATGGCTACACCTTC.

The CDR3 spells CASRAPGTDQPQHF. The CDR3 region has the DNA TGTGCCAGCAGAGCCCCGGGGACTGATCAGCCCCAGCATTTT. The gene calls are TRBV28 and TRBJ1-5; D may be TRBD1 (5 bases). V dropped 6 bases and J dropped 5 bases, with 14 bases sitting between them. The CDR3 is 14 amino acids. Per the germline V gene, CDR1 is MDHEN and CDR2 is SYDVKM.

The V call is TRBV28, the J call TRBJ2-3, with D perhaps TRBD2 (6 bases). The CDR3 is made up of 16 amino acids. V was shortened by 2 bases and J by 8 bases, with 20 bases between the two germline ends. The germline gives CDR1 MDHEN, CDR2 SYDVKM. Here the CDR3 DNA reads TGTGCCAGCAGTTTACTAAGGGCTCGGCGGGGAGTTACGCAGTATTTT. This codes for CASSLLRARRGVTQYF.

The CDR3 region has the DNA TGTGCCAGCAAAGCACTAGCGGGAAGCACAGATACGCAGTATTTT. The encoded protein is CASKALAGSTDTQYF. The rearrangement uses TRBV5-4 and TRBJ2-3; 10 bases map to TRBD2. This CDR3 region has 15 residues. Germline V CDR1 and CDR2: SGHNT, YYREEE (reference sequence). With V trimmed by 6 bases and J by 0 bases, 4 bases remained unmatched.

This clone has only one observation. The rearrangement links TRBV5-1 to TRBJ1-4; 10 positions match TRBD1. CDR1 and CDR2 from the germline V gene are SGHRS and YFSETQ. The CDR3 has 15 amino acids. Trimming at V came to 4 bases and at J to 6 bases, leaving 6 bases not matched to a gene. The CDR3 DNA is TGCGCCAGCAGCACTTCGACAGGGGGCGATGAAAAACTGTTTTTT. Translating it yields CASSTSTGGDEKLFF.